This record looks at one TCR beta chain sequence and its context. The V end lost 0 bases, the J end lost 14 bases, and 13 bases lay between the germline ends. Per germline, CDR1 KGHSH and CDR2 LQKENI. The CDR3 has 13 residues. In the authors' workflow: Researchers report that nucleated cell counts were estimated from reference gene primer amplification. Method: immunoSEQ multiplex PCR; TCRdb's copy keeps in-frame clones and lacks some. The V and J calls and clone size are taken from that table; D and trimming were inferred from the DNA. The sample holds hundreds of thousands of clones, about 90% seen once. This record comes from a study of blood T cell repertoires in COVID-19. Study as a whole: The United States, Italy and Spain provided the acute and convalescent COVID-19 samples. Nucleic acid was either cDNA or gDNA, and it came from T cells, B-cell-depleted T cells, or PBMCs.

This chain uses TRBV18 with TRBJ1-4; D is undetermined. The TCR was taken from a woman aged 25 to 39 who had recovered from COVID-19. The specimen sequenced was peripheral blood. The CDR3 DNA sequence: TGTGCCAGCTCACCACCGTCGTCTGAGTTTCTGTTTTTT. This codes for CASSPPSSEFLFF.